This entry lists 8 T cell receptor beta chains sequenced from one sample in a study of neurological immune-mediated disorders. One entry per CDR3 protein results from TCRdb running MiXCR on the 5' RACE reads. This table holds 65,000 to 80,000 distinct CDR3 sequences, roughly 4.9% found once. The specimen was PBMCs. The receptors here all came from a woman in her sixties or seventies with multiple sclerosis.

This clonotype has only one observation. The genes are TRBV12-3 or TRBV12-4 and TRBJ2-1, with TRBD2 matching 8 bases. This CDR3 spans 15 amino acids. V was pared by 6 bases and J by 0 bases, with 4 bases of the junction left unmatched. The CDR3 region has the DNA TGTGCCAGCAGCTGCAGCGGGAGCTCCTACAATGAGCAGTTCTTC. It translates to CASSCSGSSYNEQFF.

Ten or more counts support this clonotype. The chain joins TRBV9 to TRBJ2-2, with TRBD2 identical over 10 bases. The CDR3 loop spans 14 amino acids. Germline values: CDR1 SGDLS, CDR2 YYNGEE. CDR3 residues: CASGTSAATGELFF. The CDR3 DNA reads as TGTGCATCGGGGACTAGCGCCGCTACCGGGGAGCTGTTTTTT.

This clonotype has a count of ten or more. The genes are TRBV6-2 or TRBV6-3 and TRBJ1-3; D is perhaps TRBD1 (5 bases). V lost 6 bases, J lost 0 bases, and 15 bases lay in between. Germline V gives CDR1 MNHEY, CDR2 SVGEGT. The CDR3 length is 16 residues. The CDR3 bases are TGTGCCAGCAGCACGACAGCCAGCGTCTCTGGAAACACCATATATTTT. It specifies CASSTTASVSGNTIYF.

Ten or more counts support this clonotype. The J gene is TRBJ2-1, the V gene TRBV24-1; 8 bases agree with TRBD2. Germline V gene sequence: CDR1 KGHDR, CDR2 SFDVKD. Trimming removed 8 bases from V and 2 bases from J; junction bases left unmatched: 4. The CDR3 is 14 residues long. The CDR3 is CATTPGGTYNEQFF. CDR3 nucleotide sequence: TGTGCCACCACCCCGGGGGGGACCTACAATGAGCAGTTCTTC.

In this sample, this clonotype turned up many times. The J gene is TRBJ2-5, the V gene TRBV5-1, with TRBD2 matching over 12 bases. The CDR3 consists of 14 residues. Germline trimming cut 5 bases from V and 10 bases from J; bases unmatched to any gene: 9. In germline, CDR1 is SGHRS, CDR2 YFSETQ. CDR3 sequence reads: CASSLTSGSAGQYF. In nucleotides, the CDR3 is TGCGCCAGCAGTCTGACTAGCGGGAGCGCGGGCCAGTACTTC.

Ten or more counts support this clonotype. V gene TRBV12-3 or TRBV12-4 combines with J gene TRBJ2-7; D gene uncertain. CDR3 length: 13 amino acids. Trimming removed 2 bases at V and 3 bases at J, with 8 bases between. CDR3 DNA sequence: TGTGCCAGCAGTTTATCAAACAGCTACGAGCAGTACTTC. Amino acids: CASSLSNSYEQYF.

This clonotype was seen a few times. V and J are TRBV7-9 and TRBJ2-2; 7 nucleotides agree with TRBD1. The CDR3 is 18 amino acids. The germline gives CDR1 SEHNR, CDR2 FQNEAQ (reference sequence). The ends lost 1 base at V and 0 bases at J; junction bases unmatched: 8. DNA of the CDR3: TGTGCCAGCAGCTTAGAGAAGGGACAGTTCGCGAACACCGGGGAGCTGTTTTTT. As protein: CASSLEKGQFANTGELFF.

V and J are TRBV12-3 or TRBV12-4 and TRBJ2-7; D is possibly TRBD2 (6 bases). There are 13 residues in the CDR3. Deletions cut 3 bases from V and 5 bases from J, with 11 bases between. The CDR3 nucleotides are TGTGCCAGCAGTTTCAGGAGGGTCCACGAGCAGTACTTC. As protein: CASSFRRVHEQYF.